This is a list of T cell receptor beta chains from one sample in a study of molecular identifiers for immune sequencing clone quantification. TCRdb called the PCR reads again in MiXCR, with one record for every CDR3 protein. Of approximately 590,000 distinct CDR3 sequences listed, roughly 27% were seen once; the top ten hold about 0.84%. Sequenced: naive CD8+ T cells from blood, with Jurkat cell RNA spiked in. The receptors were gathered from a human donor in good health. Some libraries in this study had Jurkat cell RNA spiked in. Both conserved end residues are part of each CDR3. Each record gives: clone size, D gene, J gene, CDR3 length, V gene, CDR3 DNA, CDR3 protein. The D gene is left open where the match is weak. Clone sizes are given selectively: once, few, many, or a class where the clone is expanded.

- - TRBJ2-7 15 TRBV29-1 TGCAGCGTCTTACCGAGGGGACGACGGAACTACGAGCAGTACTTC CSVLPRGRRNYEQYF
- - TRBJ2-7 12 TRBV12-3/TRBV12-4 TGTGCCAGCAGTTTAGGGACAACCGAGCAGTGCTTC CASSLGTTEQCF
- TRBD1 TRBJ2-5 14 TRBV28 TGTGCCAGCAGTTTAGACAGGGGGGAGGAGACCCAGTACTTC CASSLDRGEETQYF
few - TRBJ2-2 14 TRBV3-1 TGTGCCAGCAGCCAAGATTTTAATTCCCGGGAGCTGTTTTTT CASSQDFNSRELFF
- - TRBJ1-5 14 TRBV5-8 TGTGCCAGCAGCTTGGACCCGTATGGGCAGCCCCAGCATTTT CASSLDPYGQPQHF
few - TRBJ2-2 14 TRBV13 TGTGCCAGCATGGAGGGGCTGAACACCGGGGAGCTGTTTTTT CASMEGLNTGELFF
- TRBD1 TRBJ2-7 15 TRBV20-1 TGCAGTGCTAGAATGTACGGGACAGCCACCTACGAGCAGTACTTC CSARMYGTATYEQYF
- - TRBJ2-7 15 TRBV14 TGTGTCAGCAGCCAAGCGTACCCGTACGTCGGCGAGCAGTACTTC CVSSQAYPYVGEQYF
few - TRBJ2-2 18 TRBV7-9 TGTGCCAGCAGCTTAGACCCCCGACTCACCACCCGCACCGGGGAGCTGTTTTTT CASSLDPRLTTRTGELFF
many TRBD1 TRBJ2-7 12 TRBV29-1 TGCAGCGTTAACCCAGGGGGCGGCGAGCAGTACTTC CSVNPGGGEQYF
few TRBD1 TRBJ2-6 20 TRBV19 TGTGCCAGTAGTATACCGTCCGGGACAGGGGGCTTCTCTGGGGCCAACGTCCTGACTTTC CASSIPSGTGGFSGANVLTF
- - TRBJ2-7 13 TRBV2 TGTGCCAGCAGTCCCGGGATCCAAAGCGAGCAGTACTTC CASSPGIQSEQYF
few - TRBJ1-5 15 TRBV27 TGTGCCACCGGGCAACCGGGACACAACAATCAGCCCCAGCATTTT CATGQPGHNNQPQHF
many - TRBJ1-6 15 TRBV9 TGTGCCAGCAGCATTTCCTCGGGGGCCAATTCACCCCTCCACTTT CASSISSGANSPLHF
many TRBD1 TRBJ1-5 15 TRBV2 TGTGCCAGCAAGGACAGGGGTTATAGCAATCAGCCCCAGCATTTT CASKDRGYSNQPQHF
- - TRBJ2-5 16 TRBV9 TGTGCCAGCAGCGTAGGATCAGGGGAAGGGCAAGAGACCCAGTACTTC CASSVGSGEGQETQYF